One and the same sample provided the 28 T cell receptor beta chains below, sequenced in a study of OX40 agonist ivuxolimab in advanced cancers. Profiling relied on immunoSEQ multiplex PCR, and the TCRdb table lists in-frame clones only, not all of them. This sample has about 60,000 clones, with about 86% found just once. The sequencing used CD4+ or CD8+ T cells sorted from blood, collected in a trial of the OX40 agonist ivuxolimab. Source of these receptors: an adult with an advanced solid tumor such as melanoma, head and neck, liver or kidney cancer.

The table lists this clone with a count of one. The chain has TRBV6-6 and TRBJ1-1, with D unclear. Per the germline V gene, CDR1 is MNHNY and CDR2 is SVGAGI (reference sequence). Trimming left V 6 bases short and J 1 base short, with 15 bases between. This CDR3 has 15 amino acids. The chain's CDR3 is CASSPLGAGNTEAFF. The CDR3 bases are TGTGCCAGCAGCCCACTCGGAGCAGGGAACACTGAAGCTTTCTTT.

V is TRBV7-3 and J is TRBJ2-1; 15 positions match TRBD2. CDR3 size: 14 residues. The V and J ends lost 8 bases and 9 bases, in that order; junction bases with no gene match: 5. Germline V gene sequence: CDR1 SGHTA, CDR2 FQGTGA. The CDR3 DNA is TGTGCCAGCTCGCGGACTAGCGGGGGGGCTGAGCAGTTCTTC. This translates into CASSRTSGGAEQFF.

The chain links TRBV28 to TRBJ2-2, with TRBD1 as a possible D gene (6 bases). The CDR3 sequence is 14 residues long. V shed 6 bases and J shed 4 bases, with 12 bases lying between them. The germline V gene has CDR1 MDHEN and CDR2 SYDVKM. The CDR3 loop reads CASRRQVTTGELFF. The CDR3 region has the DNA TGTGCCAGCAGGAGACAGGTCACCACCGGGGAGCTGTTTTTT.

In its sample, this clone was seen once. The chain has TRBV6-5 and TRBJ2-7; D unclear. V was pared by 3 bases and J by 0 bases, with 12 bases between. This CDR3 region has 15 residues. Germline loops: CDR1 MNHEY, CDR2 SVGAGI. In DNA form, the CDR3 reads TGTGCCAGCAGTTATGGGCGACCCAGCTCCTACGAGCAGTACTTC. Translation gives CASSYGRPSSYEQYF.

The CDR3 nucleotides read TGCGCCAGCAGCCCGACCGGACAGGTTCTTACACAGAACACTGAAGCTTTCTTT. This sequence encodes CASSPTGQVLTQNTEAFF. The chain couples TRBV4-3 to TRBJ1-1; 7 positions agree with TRBD1. The germline V gene encodes CDR1 LGHNA and CDR2 YSLEER. Trimming took 4 bases from V and 1 from J; bases not matched to a gene: 15. This CDR3 is 18 amino acids long.

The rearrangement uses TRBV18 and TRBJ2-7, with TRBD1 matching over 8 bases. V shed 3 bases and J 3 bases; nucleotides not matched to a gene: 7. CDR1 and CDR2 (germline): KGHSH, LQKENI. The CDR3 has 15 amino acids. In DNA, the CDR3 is TGTGCCAGCTCACCGGCCGGGACAGGAGACTACGAGCAGTACTTC. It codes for CASSPAGTGDYEQYF.

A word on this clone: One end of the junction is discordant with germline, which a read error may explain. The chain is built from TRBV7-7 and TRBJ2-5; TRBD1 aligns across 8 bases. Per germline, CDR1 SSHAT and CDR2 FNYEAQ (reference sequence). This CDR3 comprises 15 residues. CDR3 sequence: CASSRTGPAGETQYF. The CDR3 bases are TGTGCTAGCAGCCGGACAGGGCCTGCTGGGGAGACCCAGTACTTC.

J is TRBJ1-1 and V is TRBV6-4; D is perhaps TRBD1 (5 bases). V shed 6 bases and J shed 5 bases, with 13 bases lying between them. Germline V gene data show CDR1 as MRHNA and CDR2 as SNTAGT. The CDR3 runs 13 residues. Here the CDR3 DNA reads TGTGCCAGCAGCCCGGGGCTGAGGACTGAAGCTTTCTTT. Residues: CASSPGLRTEAFF.

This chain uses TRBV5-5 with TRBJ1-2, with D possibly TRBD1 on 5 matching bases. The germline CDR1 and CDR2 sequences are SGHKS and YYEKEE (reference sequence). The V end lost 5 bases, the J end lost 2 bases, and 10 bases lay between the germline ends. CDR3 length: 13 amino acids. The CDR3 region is CASSPDRNYGYTF. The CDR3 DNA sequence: TGTGCCAGCAGTCCAGACAGAAACTATGGCTACACCTTC.

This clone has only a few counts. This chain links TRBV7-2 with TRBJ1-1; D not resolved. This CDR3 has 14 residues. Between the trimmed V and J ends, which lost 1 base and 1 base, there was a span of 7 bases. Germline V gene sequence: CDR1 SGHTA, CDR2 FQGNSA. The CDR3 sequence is CASSLVSGNTEAFF. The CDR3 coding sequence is TGTGCCAGCAGCTTAGTATCCGGGAACACTGAAGCTTTCTTT.

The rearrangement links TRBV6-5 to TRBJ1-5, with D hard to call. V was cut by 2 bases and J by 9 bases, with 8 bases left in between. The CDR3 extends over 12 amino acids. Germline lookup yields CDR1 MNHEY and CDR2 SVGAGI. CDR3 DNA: TGTGCCAGCAGTTACAGGGATCCGCCCCAGCATTTT. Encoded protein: CASSYRDPPQHF.

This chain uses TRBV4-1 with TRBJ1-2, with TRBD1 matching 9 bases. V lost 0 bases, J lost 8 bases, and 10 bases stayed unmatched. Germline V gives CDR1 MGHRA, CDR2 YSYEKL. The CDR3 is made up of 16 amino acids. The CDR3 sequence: CASSQDQQGARGGYTF. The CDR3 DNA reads TGCGCCAGCAGCCAAGATCAACAGGGGGCCCGAGGGGGCTACACCTTC.

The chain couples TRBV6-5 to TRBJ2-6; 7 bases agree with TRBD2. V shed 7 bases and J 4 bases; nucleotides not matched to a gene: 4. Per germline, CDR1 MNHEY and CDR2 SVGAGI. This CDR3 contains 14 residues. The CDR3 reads CASNGGSGANVLTF. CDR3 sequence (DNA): TGTGCCAGCAACGGGGGGTCCGGGGCCAACGTCCTGACTTTC.

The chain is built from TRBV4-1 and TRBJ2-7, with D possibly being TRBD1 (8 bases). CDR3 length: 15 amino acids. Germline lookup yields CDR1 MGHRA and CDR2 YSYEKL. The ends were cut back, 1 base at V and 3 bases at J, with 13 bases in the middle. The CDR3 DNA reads TGCGCCAGCAGCCAAGCGACAGGGGACTACTACGAGCAGTACTTC. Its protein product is CASSQATGDYYEQYF.

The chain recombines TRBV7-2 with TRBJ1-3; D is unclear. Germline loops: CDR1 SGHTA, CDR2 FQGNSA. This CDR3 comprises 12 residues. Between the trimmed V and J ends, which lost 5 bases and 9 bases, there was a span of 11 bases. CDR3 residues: CASSPGLSTIYF. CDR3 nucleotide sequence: TGTGCCAGCAGCCCAGGATTAAGCACCATATATTTT. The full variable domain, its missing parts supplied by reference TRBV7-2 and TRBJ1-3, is GAGVSQSPSNKVTEKGKDVELRCDPISGHTALYWYRQSLGQGLEFLIYFQGNSAPDKSGLPSDRFSAERTGGSVSTLTIQRTQQEDSAVYLCASSPGLSTIYFGEGSWLTVV.

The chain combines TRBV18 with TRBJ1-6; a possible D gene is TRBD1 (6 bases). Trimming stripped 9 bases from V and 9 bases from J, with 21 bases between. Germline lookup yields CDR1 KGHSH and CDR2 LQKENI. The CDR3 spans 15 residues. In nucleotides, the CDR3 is TGTGCCAGTGGGGGCCTGGAGGGGGTAGCTTCACCCCTCCACTTT. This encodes CASGGLEGVASPLHF.

The CDR3 DNA follows: TGCGCCAGCAGTCTGGAGGGGGCAGGGAACACTGAAGCTTTCTTT. It specifies CASSLEGAGNTEAFF. This rearrangement joins TRBV5-1 to TRBJ1-1, with TRBD1 identical over 7 bases. The germline gives CDR1 SGHRS, CDR2 YFSETQ. This CDR3 has 15 residues. After removal of 5 bases from V and 1 base from J, the junction contained 8 bases not matched to a gene. The full variable domain, its missing parts supplied by reference TRBV5-1 and TRBJ1-1, is KAGVTQTPRYLIKTRGQQVTLSCSPISGHRSVSWYQQTPGQGLQFLFEYFSETQRNKGNFPGRFSGRQFSNSRSEMNVSTLELGDSALYLCASSLEGAGNTEAFFGQGTRLTVV.

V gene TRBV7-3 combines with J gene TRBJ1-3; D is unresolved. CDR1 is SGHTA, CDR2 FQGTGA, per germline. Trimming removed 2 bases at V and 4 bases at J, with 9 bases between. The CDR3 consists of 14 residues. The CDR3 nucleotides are TGTGCCAGCAGCTTAGGGGTATTCGGAAACACCATATATTTT. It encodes CASSLGVFGNTIYF.

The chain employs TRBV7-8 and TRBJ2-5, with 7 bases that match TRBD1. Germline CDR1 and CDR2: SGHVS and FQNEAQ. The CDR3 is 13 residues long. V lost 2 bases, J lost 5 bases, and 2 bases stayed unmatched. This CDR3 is CASSLTGAETQYF. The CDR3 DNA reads TGTGCCAGCAGCTTAACAGGGGCTGAGACCCAGTACTTC.

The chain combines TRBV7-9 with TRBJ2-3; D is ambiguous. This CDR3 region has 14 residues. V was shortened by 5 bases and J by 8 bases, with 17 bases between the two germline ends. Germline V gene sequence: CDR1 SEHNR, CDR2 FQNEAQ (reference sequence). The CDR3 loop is CASSPSSTSGTQYF. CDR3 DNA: TGTGCCAGCAGCCCCTCCTCGACTTCCGGTACGCAGTATTTT.

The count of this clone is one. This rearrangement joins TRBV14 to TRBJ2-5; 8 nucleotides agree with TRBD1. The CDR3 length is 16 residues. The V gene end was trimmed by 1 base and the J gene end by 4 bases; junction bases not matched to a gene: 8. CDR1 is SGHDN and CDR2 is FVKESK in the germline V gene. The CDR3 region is CASSQGPTGAPETQYF. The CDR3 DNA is TGTGCCAGCAGCCAAGGCCCGACAGGGGCCCCAGAGACCCAGTACTTC.

In DNA, the CDR3 is TGCGCCAGCAGCTTGACAGTTACTAGCACAGATACGCAGTATTTT. Translating it yields CASSLTVTSTDTQYF. The chain couples TRBV5-1 to TRBJ2-3; no definite D call. V was trimmed by 1 base and J by 0 bases, leaving 9 bases between them. Germline V gives CDR1 SGHRS, CDR2 YFSETQ. The CDR3 runs to 15 residues.

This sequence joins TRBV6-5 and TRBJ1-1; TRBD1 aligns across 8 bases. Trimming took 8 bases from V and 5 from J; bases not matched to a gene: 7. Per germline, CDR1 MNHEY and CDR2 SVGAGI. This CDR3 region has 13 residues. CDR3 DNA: TGTGCCAGCGAGAGACAGGGGAGGACTGAAGCTTTCTTT. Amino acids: CASERQGRTEAFF.

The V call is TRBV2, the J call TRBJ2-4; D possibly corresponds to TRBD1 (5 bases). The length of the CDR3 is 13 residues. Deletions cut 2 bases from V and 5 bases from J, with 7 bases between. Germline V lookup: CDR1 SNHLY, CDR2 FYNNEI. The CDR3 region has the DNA TGTGCCAGCAGTGAATCACAGGAAAACATTCAGTACTTC. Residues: CASSESQENIQYF.

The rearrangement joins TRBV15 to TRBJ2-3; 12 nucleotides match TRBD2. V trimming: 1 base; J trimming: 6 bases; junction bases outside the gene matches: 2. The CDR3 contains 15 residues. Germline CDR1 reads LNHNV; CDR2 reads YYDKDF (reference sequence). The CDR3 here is CATSRVGTSGDTQYF. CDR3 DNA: TGTGCCACCAGCAGAGTTGGGACTAGCGGGGATACGCAGTATTTT.

CDR3 residues: CASSYRREGNEQYF. DNA of the CDR3: TGTGCCAGCAGTTACCGTCGGGAGGGCAACGAGCAGTACTTC. The chain links TRBV6-6 to TRBJ2-7, with 8 bases identical to TRBD2. This CDR3 is built from 14 residues. The V segment lost 2 bases and the J segment 5 bases; nucleotides outside the gene matches: 5. CDR1 MNHNY and CDR2 SVGAGI come from the germline V gene (reference sequence).

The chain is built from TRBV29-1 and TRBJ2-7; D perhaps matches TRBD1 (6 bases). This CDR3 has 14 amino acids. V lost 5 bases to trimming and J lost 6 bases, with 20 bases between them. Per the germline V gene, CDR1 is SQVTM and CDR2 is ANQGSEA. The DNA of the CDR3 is TGCAGCGTTCGTCTCAGACAGGCCAGGGGCGAGCAGTACTTC. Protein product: CSVRLRQARGEQYF.

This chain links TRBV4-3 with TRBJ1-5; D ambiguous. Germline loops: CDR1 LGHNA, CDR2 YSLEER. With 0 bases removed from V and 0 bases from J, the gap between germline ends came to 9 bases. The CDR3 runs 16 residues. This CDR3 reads CASSQDQAGSNQPQHF. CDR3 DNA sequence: TGCGCCAGCAGCCAAGATCAGGCGGGTAGCAATCAGCCCCAGCATTTT.